The entry below gives a single T cell receptor beta chain sequence along with its context. Its antigen remains unidentified. This entry is derived from a study of T cell responses to AZD1222 COVID-19 vaccine. Notes on the study in general: Without day 14 samples, only post-peak T cell repertoires were studied. In a largely white British group with more females than males, clonal diversity was possibly underestimated. Recipients of AZD1222 seropositive at baseline numbered only 6 or 7.

Libraries were prepared by immunoSEQ multiplex PCR; TCRdb keeps only in-frame clonotypes and omits some of them. The table lists approximately 140,000 clones, about 92% of them singletons. V lost 7 bases, J lost 1 base, and 22 bases lay in between. The CDR3 sequence is 17 residues long. Per the germline V gene, CDR1 is SGHAT and CDR2 is FQNNGV. The material sequenced was peripheral blood, taken 28 days after the second AZD1222 dose. This TCR was sampled from an adult who received the AZD1222 COVID-19 vaccine. The chain uses TRBV11-2 and TRBJ1-1; D not certain. CDR3: CASNPGIWRASNTEAFF. CDR3 coding DNA: TGTGCCAGCAACCCGGGAATTTGGAGGGCGTCGAACACTGAAGCTTTCTTT.